This TCR beta chain is drawn from a study of control samples from healthy donors and cancer patients. From germline, CDR1 is SEHNR and CDR2 FQNEAQ (reference sequence). The CDR3 length is 14 residues. Between the trimmed V and J ends, which lost 1 base and 0 bases, there was a span of 7 bases. Profiled with immunoSEQ multiplex PCR; TCRdb holds only in-frame clones, not every one. Among 70,000 to 80,000 clones, over 65% were seen once, and the ten largest hold roughly 16%. This TCR derives from a man aged 50 to 60 in good health. This rearrangement joins TRBV7-9 to TRBJ2-7; no firm D call. Sequencing used blood. In DNA form, the CDR3 reads TGTGCCAGCAGCTTAGATCTCAACTCCTACGAGCAGTACTTC. Protein sequence: CASSLDLNSYEQYF.